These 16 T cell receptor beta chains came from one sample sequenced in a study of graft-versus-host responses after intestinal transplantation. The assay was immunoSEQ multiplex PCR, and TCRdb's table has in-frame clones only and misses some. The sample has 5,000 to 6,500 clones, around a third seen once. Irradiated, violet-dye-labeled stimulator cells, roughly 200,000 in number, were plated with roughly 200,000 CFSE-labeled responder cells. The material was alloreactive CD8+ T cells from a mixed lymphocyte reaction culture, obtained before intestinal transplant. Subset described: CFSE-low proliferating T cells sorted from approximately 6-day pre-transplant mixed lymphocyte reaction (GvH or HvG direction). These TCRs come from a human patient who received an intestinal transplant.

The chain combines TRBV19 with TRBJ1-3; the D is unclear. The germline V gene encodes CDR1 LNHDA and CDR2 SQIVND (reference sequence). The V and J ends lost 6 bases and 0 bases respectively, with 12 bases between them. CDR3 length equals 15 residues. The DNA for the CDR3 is TGTGCCAGTAGACCGGGAGGATTCTCTGGAAACACCATATATTTT. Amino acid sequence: CASRPGGFSGNTIYF.

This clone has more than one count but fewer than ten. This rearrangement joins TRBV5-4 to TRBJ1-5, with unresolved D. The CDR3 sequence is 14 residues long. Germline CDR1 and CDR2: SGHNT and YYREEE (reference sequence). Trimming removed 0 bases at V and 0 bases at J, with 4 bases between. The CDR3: CASSLDGSNQPQHF. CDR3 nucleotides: TGTGCCAGCAGCTTGGACGGTAGCAATCAGCCCCAGCATTTT.

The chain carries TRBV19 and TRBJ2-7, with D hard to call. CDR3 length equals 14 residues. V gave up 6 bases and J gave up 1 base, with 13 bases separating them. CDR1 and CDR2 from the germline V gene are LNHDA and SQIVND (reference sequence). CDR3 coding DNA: TGTGCCAGTAGCCCTGGGCTCGGTTCCTACGAGCAGTACTTC. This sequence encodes CASSPGLGSYEQYF.

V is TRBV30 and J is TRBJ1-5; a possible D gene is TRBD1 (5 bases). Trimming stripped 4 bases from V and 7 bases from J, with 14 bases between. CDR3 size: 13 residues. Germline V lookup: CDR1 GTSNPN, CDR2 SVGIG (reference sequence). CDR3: CAWTRGMRQPQHF. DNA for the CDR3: TGTGCCTGGACACGGGGGATGCGGCAGCCCCAGCATTTT.

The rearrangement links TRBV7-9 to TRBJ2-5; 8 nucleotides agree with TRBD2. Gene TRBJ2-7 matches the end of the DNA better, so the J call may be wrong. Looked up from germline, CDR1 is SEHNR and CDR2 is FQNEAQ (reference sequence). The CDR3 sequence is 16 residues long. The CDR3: CASSLLAGGGRYEQYF. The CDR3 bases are TGTGCCAGCAGCTTACTAGCGGGCGGAGGTCGGTACGAGCAGTACTTC.

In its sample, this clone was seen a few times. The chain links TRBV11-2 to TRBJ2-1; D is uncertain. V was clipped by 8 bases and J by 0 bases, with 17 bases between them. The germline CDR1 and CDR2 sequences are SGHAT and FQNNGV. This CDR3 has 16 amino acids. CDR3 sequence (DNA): TGTGCCAGCGTCGACTTAGGAGAGAGCTCCTACAATGAGCAGTTCTTC. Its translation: CASVDLGESSYNEQFF.

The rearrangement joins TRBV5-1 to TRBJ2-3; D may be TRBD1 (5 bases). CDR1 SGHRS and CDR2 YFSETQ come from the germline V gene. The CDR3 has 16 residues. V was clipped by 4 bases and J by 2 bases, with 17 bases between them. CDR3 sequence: CASSNPDRDSTDTQYF. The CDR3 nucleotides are TGCGCCAGCAGCAACCCCGACAGAGACTCCACAGATACGCAGTATTTT.

The chain's CDR3 is CASSFTGANTGELFF. For the CDR3, the DNA is TGTGCCAGCAGTTTCACCGGGGCGAACACCGGGGAGCTGTTTTTT. This chain joins TRBV27 and TRBJ2-2; TRBD2 might be the D (5 bases). Germline CDR1 and CDR2: MNHEY and SMNVEV (reference sequence). Trimming removed 3 bases at V and 0 bases at J, with 8 bases between. The CDR3 has 15 amino acids.

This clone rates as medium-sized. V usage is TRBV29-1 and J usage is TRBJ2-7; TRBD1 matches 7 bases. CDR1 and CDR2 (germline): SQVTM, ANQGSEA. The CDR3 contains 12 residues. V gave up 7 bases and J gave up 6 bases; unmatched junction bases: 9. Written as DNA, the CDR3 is TGCAGCGCCACAGGGGATGGGGGCGAGCAGTACTTC. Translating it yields CSATGDGGEQYF.

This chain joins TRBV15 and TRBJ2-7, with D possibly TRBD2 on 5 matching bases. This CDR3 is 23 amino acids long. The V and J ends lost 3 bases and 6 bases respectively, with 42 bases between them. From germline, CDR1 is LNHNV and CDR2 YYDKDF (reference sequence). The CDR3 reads CATSRSAKPPSGGGIPGSAEQYF. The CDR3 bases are TGTGCCACCAGCAGGTCTGCGAAACCCCCTTCAGGTGGTGGTATACCGGGGTCCGCCGAGCAGTACTTC.

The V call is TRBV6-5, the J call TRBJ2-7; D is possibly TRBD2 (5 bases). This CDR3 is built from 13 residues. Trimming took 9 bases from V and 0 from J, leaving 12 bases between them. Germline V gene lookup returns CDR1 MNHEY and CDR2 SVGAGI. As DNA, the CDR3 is TGTGCCAGTCGAGGGTTTTCCTCCTACGAGCAGTACTTC. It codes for CASRGFSSYEQYF.

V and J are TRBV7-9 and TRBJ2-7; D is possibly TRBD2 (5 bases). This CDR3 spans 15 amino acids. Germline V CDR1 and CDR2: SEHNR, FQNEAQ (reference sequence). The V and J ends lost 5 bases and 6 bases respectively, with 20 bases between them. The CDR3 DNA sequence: TGTGCCAGCAGCCTTCCACCGGGAAAATCTACCGAGCAGTACTTC. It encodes CASSLPPGKSTEQYF.

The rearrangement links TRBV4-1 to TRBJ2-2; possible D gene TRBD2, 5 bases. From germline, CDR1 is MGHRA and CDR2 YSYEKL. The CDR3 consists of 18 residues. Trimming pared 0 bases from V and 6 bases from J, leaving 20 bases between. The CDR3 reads CASSQDGVLARRAGELFF. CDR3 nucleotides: TGCGCCAGCAGCCAAGATGGAGTCCTAGCCAGGCGCGCCGGGGAGCTGTTTTTT.

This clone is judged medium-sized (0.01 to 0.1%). The CDR3: CASSLGAGRDRGAEAFF. The CDR3 coding sequence is TGTGCCAGCAGCTTAGGGGCAGGGCGGGATCGTGGGGCTGAAGCTTTCTTT. This rearrangement joins TRBV11-2 to TRBJ1-1; perhaps TRBD1 as D (5 bases). The CDR3 contains 17 residues. Per the germline V gene, CDR1 is SGHAT and CDR2 is FQNNGV. With 1 base removed from V and 6 bases from J, the gap between germline ends came to 21 bases.

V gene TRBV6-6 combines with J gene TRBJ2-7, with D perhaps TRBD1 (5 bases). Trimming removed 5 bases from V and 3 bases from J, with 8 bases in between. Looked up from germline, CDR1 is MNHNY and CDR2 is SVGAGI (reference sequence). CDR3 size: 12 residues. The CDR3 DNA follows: TGTGCCAGCAGTACCGACAGCTACGAGCAGTACTTC. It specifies CASSTDSYEQYF.

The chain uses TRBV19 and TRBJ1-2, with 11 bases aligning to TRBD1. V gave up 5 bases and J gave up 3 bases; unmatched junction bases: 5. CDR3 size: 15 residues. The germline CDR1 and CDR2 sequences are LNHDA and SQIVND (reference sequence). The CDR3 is CASSYWTGGDYGYTF. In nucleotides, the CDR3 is TGTGCCAGTAGTTACTGGACAGGGGGCGACTATGGCTACACCTTC.